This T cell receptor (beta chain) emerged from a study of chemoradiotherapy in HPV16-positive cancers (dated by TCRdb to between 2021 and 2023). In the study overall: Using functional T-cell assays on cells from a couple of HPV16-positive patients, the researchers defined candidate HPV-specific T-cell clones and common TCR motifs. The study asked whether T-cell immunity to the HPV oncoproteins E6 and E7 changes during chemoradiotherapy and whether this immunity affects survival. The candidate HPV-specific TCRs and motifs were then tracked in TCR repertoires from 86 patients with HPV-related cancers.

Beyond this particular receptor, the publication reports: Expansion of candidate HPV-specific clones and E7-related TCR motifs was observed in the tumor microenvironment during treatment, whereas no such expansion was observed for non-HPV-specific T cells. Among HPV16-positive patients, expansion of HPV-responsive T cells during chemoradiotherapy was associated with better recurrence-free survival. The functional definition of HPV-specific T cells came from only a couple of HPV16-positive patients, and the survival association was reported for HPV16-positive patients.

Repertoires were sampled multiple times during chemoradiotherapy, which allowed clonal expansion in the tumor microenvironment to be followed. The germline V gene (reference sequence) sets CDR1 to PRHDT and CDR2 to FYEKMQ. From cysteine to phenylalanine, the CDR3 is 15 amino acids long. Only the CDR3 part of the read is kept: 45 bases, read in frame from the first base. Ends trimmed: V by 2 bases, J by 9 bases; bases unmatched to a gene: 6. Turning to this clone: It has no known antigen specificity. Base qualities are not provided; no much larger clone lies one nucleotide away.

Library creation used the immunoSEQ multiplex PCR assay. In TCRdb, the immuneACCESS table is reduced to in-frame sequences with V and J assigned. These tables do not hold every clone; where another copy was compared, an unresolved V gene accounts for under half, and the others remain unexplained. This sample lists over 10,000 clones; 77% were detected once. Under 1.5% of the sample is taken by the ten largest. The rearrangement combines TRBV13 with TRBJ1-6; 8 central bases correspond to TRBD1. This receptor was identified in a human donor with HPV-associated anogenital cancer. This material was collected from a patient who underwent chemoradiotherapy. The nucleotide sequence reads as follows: TGTGCCAGCAGCTTATTTCAGGGGGCGGGTTCACCCCTCCACTTT. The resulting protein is CASSLFQGAGSPLHF.